The 6 T cell receptor beta chains below come from one sample, sequenced in a study of shared clonotypes between healthy human individuals (dated by TCRdb to about 2020). The library was generated by the immunoSEQ multiplex PCR assay. The table comes from immuneACCESS by way of TCRdb, which keeps in-frame sequences with V and J called. Part of the clones is missing from these tables; in studies checked, under half for an unresolved V gene and the rest for unknown reasons. This sample gives some 2,400,000 clones in total; nearly 97% of them show up just once. The ten top clones hold about 0.13% of the sample. The sample consisted of naive CD4+ T cells sorted from blood. Explained via the paper, the cell subset or site label denotes: CD45RA+ positively selected. Receptors originate from a man aged 18 to 29 in good health.

Of note for this clone: The same CDR3 also results from other DNA sequences found in this sample. The rearrangement joins TRBV7-2 to TRBJ2-7, with 8 positions matching TRBD1. The ends lost 5 bases at V and 0 bases at J; junction bases unmatched: 6. The germline V gene has CDR1 SGHTA and CDR2 FQGNSA. The CDR3 totals 15 residues. The CDR3 DNA reads as TGTGCCAGCAGCCGAGGACAGGGCCTCTCCTACGAGCAGTACTTC. This sequence encodes CASSRGQGLSYEQYF.

The V gene is TRBV14, the J gene TRBJ1-2, with TRBD1 matching over 8 bases. The junction had 2 bases not matched to a gene; V was cut back by 4 bases and J by 4 bases. This CDR3 has 13 residues. Germline lookup yields CDR1 SGHDN and CDR2 FVKESK. CDR3 residues: CASSPDRGYGYTF. CDR3 sequence (DNA): TGTGCCAGCAGCCCTGACAGGGGCTATGGCTACACCTTC. Combining the CDR3 with reference TRBV14 and TRBJ1-2 gives the whole variable domain EAGVTQFPSHSVIEKGQTVTLRCDPISGHDNLYWYRRVMGKEIKFLLHFVKESKQDESGMPNNRFLAERTGGTYSTLKVQPAELEDSGVYFCASSPDRGYGYTFGSGTRLTVV.

The chain combines TRBV5-8 with TRBJ2-7; 7 nucleotides line up with TRBD2. Unmatched junction bases numbered 3, after V lost 4 bases and J lost 2 bases. Germline V gives CDR1 SGHTS, CDR2 YDEGEE. The CDR3 consists of 13 residues. The CDR3 loop reads CASSTGLPYEQYF. The DNA of the CDR3 is TGTGCCAGCAGCACGGGACTACCCTACGAGCAGTACTTC.

V is TRBV6-1 and J is TRBJ1-2; the D gene is possibly TRBD1 (5 bases). CDR1 MNHNS and CDR2 SASEGT come from the germline V gene. The CDR3 has 15 residues. V was shortened by 4 bases and J by 4 bases, with 16 bases between the two germline ends. The CDR3 here is CASSAAGTEVYGYTF. The CDR3 coding sequence is TGTGCCAGCAGTGCCGCCGGGACGGAAGTCTATGGCTACACCTTC.

In this sample, this clone turned up once. The V and J genes are TRBV30 and TRBJ2-1; TRBD1 matches 10 bases. The CDR3 sequence is 13 residues long. Unmatched junction bases numbered 5, after V lost 5 bases and J lost 7 bases. Germline V gene sequence: CDR1 GTSNPN, CDR2 SVGIG (reference sequence). The CDR3 DNA follows: TGTGCCTGGGCCGGGACAGGGGCGAATGAGCAGTTCTTC. It specifies CAWAGTGANEQFF. Full variable domain (rest looked up from reference TRBV30 and TRBJ2-1): SQTIHQWPATLVQPVGSPLSLECTVEGTSNPNLYWYRQAAGRGLQLLFYSVGIGQISSEVPQNLSASRPQDRQFILSSKKLLLSDSGFYLCAWAGTGANEQFFGPGTRLTVL.

The rearrangement links TRBV5-1 to TRBJ2-2; D might be TRBD1 (5 bases). Deletions cut 3 bases from V and 0 bases from J, with 15 bases between. The CDR3 is 17 residues long. The germline V gene encodes CDR1 SGHRS and CDR2 YFSETQ. Here the CDR3 reads CASSYTMTAANTGELFF. The DNA for the CDR3 is TGCGCCAGCAGCTATACTATGACAGCCGCGAACACCGGGGAGCTGTTTTTT.